This TCR beta chain derives from a study of blood T cell repertoires in COVID-19 (dated by TCRdb to 2020 to 2022). Regarding the research as a whole: Samples from collaborators originated in the United States, Italy and Spain and spanned both the acute and convalescent phases of COVID-19. Deeply sampled blood TCRbeta repertoires from subjects exposed to, actively infected with, or recovered from COVID-19 were included in the dataset. Where HLA class I and class II types were available, the types were taken from metadata supplied by the sample provider, not from assay-based typing. Sample metadata almost always included a de-identified subject ID, COVID-19 status, age in years and sex. A freely available public database, intended as a resource for researchers studying the immune response to SARS-CoV-2, is where the repertoires were released. The samples were drawn from the first 160 participants of the ongoing ImmuneRACE study and from 1,254 subjects provided by 6 global collaborators. The prospective study material was composed of cDNA or gDNA derived from T cells, B-cell-depleted T cells, or PBMCs.

The collaborating institutions used their own protocols to collect whole blood in K2EDTA tubes. For TCRbeta analysis, collaborator samples were shipped as frozen whole blood, as isolated PBMCs, or as DNA extracted from either sample type. TCRbeta CDR3 regions were amplified from genomic DNA by means of the immunoSEQ Assay, a bias-controlled multiplex PCR. As for how the authors treated the data: The number of nucleated cells in each sample was estimated by amplification of reference gene primers within the assay. To quantify the absolute abundance of each unique TCRbeta CDR3 rearrangement, sequence reads were collapsed and filtered. For each sample, productive Simpson clonality was calculated by taking the square root of Simpson's diversity index across productive rearrangements. As stored in TCRdb, this immuneACCESS dataset retains in-frame rearrangements with V and J assigned. A fraction of the clones does not appear; measured against another copy, unresolved V genes explain less than half of the discrepancy, and the remainder lacks a known reason. V and J calls and clone size are as listed in that table; D and trimming were resolved from the DNA. Across this sample there are about 70,000 clones, with roughly 79% seen only once. 20% of the sample is taken by the ten largest.

The paper as a whole reports these results and caveats: Clinical and demographic metadata were provided uncurated, with the amount varying by source and participant.

This clone was seen many times. What this receptor recognizes is not known. No qualities accompany the bases; no much larger clone lies one base away. In the germline V gene (reference sequence), CDR1 corresponds to LNHDA and CDR2 to SQIVND. V lost 8 bases and J lost 5 bases; the stretch between them is 10 bases long. The CDR3 covers 13 residues, taking in both the cysteine and the phenylalanine. Left in the record is the CDR3 DNA by itself, 39 bases read in frame from the first base. This sequence was found in a woman aged 70-85 years with acute or convalescent COVID-19. Sequencing used peripheral blood. The chain joins TRBV19 to TRBJ1-6; a confident D gene designation cannot be given. The DNA is as follows: TGTGCCAGTCTAGACGGAAATAATTCACCCCTCCACTTT. It specifies CASLDGNNSPLHF.